This passage covers 20 T cell receptor beta chains from one sample sequenced in a study of blood T cell repertoires in COVID-19. Sequencing was performed with immunoSEQ multiplex PCR; in TCRdb, only in-frame clones are kept and a portion is missing. Of 29,000 or so clones listed, 70% to 90% are singletons. The sequencing input was peripheral blood. The receptors were gathered from a human donor in a cohort sampled during active COVID-19.

The V gene is TRBV7-2, the J gene TRBJ1-5, with no clear D. Germline assignment: CDR1 SGHTA and CDR2 FQGNSA. V was clipped by 3 bases and J by 4 bases, with 13 bases between them. The length of the CDR3 is 15 residues. In nucleotides, the CDR3 is TGTGCCAGCAGCTTTGGGTCTGACTTAAATCAGCCCCAGCATTTT. This codes for CASSFGSDLNQPQHF.

The CDR3 region is CASGGSDSGELFF. The CDR3 coding sequence is TGTGCCTCCGGGGGTAGCGATTCCGGGGAGCTGTTTTTT. The chain has TRBV6-6 and TRBJ2-2, with D possibly being TRBD2 (6 bases). V was shortened by 11 bases and J by 6 bases, with 16 bases between the two germline ends. CDR3 length equals 13 residues. Germline lookup yields CDR1 MNHNY and CDR2 SVGAGI (reference sequence).

This clone was counted once. This chain joins TRBV28 and TRBJ2-7, with TRBD2 as a possible D gene (5 bases). Germline V CDR1 and CDR2: MDHEN, SYDVKM. CDR3 length: 16 residues. V lost 6 bases to trimming and J lost 0 bases, with 18 bases between them. The CDR3 nucleotides read TGTGCCAGCAGCCCCACCGGAGGTTTAGTCTCCTACGAGCAGTACTTC. Its protein product is CASSPTGGLVSYEQYF.

This clone has more than one count but fewer than ten. This chain links TRBV5-4 with TRBJ2-7; the D gene is possibly TRBD2 (5 bases). With 2 bases removed from V and 5 bases from J, the gap between germline ends came to 8 bases. This CDR3 is built from 12 residues. CDR1 is SGHNT and CDR2 is YYREEE in the germline V gene (reference sequence). The CDR3 here is CASSLIGNEQYF. DNA for the CDR3: TGTGCCAGCAGCTTAATCGGGAACGAGCAGTACTTC. Based on the CDR3 plus reference TRBV5-4 and TRBJ2-7, the full variable domain is ETGVTQSPTHLIKTRGQQVTLRCSSQSGHNTVSWYQQALGQGPQFIFQYYREEENGRGNFPPRFSGLQFPNYSSELNVNALELDDSALYLCASSLIGNEQYFGPGTRLTVT.

In DNA form, the CDR3 reads TGTGCCAGCAGTTACTCGCTCGGTCCAATACAGCCCCAGCATTTT. Amino acid sequence: CASSYSLGPIQPQHF. The V gene is TRBV6-6, the J gene TRBJ1-5; D call uncertain. From germline, CDR1 is MNHNY and CDR2 SVGAGI (reference sequence). V was clipped by 0 bases and J by 7 bases, with 13 bases between them. This CDR3 has 15 residues.

The chain joins TRBV5-1 to TRBJ2-7, with a possible D match to TRBD1 (5 bases). CDR1 is SGHRS, CDR2 YFSETQ, per germline. V gave up 1 base and J gave up 5 bases, with 13 bases separating them. The CDR3 sequence is 14 residues long. In DNA, the CDR3 is TGCGCCAGCAGCTTGTTGTCAGGGCGACACGAGCAGTACTTC. It specifies CASSLLSGRHEQYF. The variable domain in full, completed from reference TRBV5-1 and TRBJ2-7, reads KAGVTQTPRYLIKTRGQQVTLSCSPISGHRSVSWYQQTPGQGLQFLFEYFSETQRNKGNFPGRFSGRQFSNSRSEMNVSTLELGDSALYLCASSLLSGRHEQYFGPGTRLTVT.

The chain combines TRBV9 with TRBJ2-2; D may be TRBD2 (5 bases). The CDR3 loop spans 15 amino acids. Per germline, CDR1 SGDLS and CDR2 YYNGEE. V lost 0 bases, J lost 0 bases, and 6 bases lay in between. The CDR3 DNA follows: TGTGCCAGCAGCGTAGGACTAACGAACACCGGGGAGCTGTTTTTT. Translating it yields CASSVGLTNTGELFF.

The V gene is TRBV7-9, the J gene TRBJ1-1, with 10 bases matching TRBD1. Germline trimming cut 3 bases from V and 6 bases from J; bases unmatched to any gene: 1. The CDR3 extends over 13 amino acids. Germline values: CDR1 SEHNR, CDR2 FQNEAQ (reference sequence). This chain's CDR3 is CASSLDRGSEAFF. The CDR3 DNA is TGTGCCAGCAGCTTGGACAGGGGGTCTGAAGCTTTCTTT.

This clone has only one observation. The genes are TRBV30 and TRBJ1-2; 7 bases fit TRBD1. V shed 3 bases and J 6 bases; nucleotides not matched to a gene: 7. Germline CDR1 reads GTSNPN; CDR2 reads SVGIG (reference sequence). The CDR3 is made up of 13 amino acids. CDR3 in DNA: TGTGCCTGGAGGGAAACAGGGGTCAATGGCTACACCTTC. The encoded protein is CAWRETGVNGYTF.

This chain connects TRBV5-1 to TRBJ1-1; weak D call: TRBD1 (6 bases). Germline V CDR1 and CDR2: SGHRS, YFSETQ. V was trimmed by 4 bases and J by 1 base, leaving 20 bases between them. This CDR3 comprises 17 residues. CDR3 sequence reads: CASSNWPQDRENTEAFF. In nucleotides, the CDR3 is TGCGCCAGCAGCAACTGGCCCCAGGACAGAGAGAACACTGAAGCTTTCTTT. Full variable domain (outside the CDR3, taken from reference TRBV5-1 and TRBJ1-1): KAGVTQTPRYLIKTRGQQVTLSCSPISGHRSVSWYQQTPGQGLQFLFEYFSETQRNKGNFPGRFSGRQFSNSRSEMNVSTLELGDSALYLCASSNWPQDRENTEAFFGQGTRLTVV.

This clone was seen a few times. The chain couples TRBV5-5 to TRBJ2-7, with TRBD2 identical over 10 bases. The CDR3 loop spans 17 amino acids. CDR1 and CDR2 (germline): SGHKS, YYEKEE (reference sequence). V was pared by 0 bases and J by 2 bases, with 8 bases of the junction left unmatched. In DNA, the CDR3 is TGTGCCAGCAGCTTGGTGTGGGGACTAGCGACCGCCTACGAGCAGTACTTC. Translating gives CASSLVWGLATAYEQYF.

This chain joins TRBV7-2 and TRBJ1-6; weak D call: TRBD1 (5 bases). CDR1 and CDR2 (germline): SGHTA, FQGNSA. CDR3 length equals 15 residues. V lost 4 bases to trimming and J lost 10 bases, with 17 bases between them. The CDR3 sequence is CASSSVWGSGSPLHF. DNA of the CDR3: TGTGCCAGCAGCTCTGTCTGGGGGAGCGGGTCACCCCTCCACTTT. The full variable domain, rest sourced from reference TRBV7-2 and TRBJ1-6, is GAGVSQSPSNKVTEKGKDVELRCDPISGHTALYWYRQSLGQGLEFLIYFQGNSAPDKSGLPSDRFSAERTGGSVSTLTIQRTQQEDSAVYLCASSSVWGSGSPLHFGNGTRLTVT.

CDR3 in amino acids: CASSQERGGNQPQHF. In nucleotides, the CDR3 is TGTGCCAGCAGCCAAGAAAGGGGTGGCAATCAGCCCCAGCATTTT. This rearrangement joins TRBV4-2 to TRBJ1-5; tentatively, D is TRBD1 (5 bases). Germline lookup yields CDR1 LGHNA and CDR2 YNFKEQ. The CDR3 covers 15 residues. Deletions cut 0 bases from V and 2 bases from J, with 8 bases between.

The chain has TRBV5-1 and TRBJ2-1; no reliable D call. The CDR3 length is 14 residues. CDR1 and CDR2 from the germline V gene are SGHRS and YFSETQ. V was trimmed by 7 bases and J by 8 bases, leaving 19 bases between them. DNA for the CDR3: TGCGCCAGCCGAGGCGACCCAGTCTCCCATGAGCAGTTCTTC. Translated, it gives CASRGDPVSHEQFF. The complete variable domain, with remaining parts taken from reference TRBV5-1 and TRBJ2-1, reads KAGVTQTPRYLIKTRGQQVTLSCSPISGHRSVSWYQQTPGQGLQFLFEYFSETQRNKGNFPGRFSGRQFSNSRSEMNVSTLELGDSALYLCASRGDPVSHEQFFGPGTRLTVL.

The V and J genes are TRBV30 and TRBJ1-1, with D possibly matching TRBD1 (5 bases). Trimming took off 3 bases at V and 7 bases at J, with 15 bases between the two ends. The CDR3 loop spans 13 amino acids. Germline CDR1 is GTSNPN and CDR2 is SVGIG (reference sequence). CDR3 sequence: CAWSGDLQDEAFF. The CDR3, as DNA: TGTGCCTGGAGCGGAGATCTACAGGATGAAGCTTTCTTT.

The genes are TRBV7-9 and TRBJ2-3; 7 bases agree with TRBD2. From germline, CDR1 is SEHNR and CDR2 FQNEAQ (reference sequence). With V trimmed by 5 bases and J by 5 bases, 10 bases remained unmatched. The CDR3 length is 15 residues. The chain's CDR3 is CASSPPSGDIDTQYF. In DNA form, the CDR3 reads TGTGCCAGCAGCCCGCCAAGCGGGGATATAGATACGCAGTATTTT.

The V gene is TRBV5-4, the J gene TRBJ2-5; the D gene is possibly TRBD2 (5 bases). The germline CDR1 and CDR2 sequences are SGHNT and YYREEE (reference sequence). V lost 3 bases and J 5 bases, leaving 14 bases between the germline ends. The length of the CDR3 is 14 residues. The CDR3 DNA sequence: TGTGCCAGCAGCTCCCCAAGCGGATCGGAGACCCAGTACTTC. Protein sequence: CASSSPSGSETQYF.

The V call is TRBV29-1, the J call TRBJ2-1; 9 bases map to TRBD1. Germline V gene sequence: CDR1 SQVTM, CDR2 ANQGSEA. V dropped 4 bases and J dropped 2; count of bases not matched to a gene: 3. CDR3 length: 14 residues. The CDR3 loop is CSVVDRGAYNEQFF. The CDR3 nucleotides read TGCAGCGTTGTAGACAGGGGGGCCTACAATGAGCAGTTCTTC.

The chain recombines TRBV5-4 with TRBJ2-7; TRBD1 matches 10 bases. Germline trimming cut 6 bases from V and 2 bases from J; bases unmatched to any gene: 8. This CDR3 has 15 amino acids. Per germline, CDR1 SGHNT and CDR2 YYREEE (reference sequence). CDR3: CASTPGTGVAYEQYF. CDR3 nucleotides: TGTGCCAGCACGCCCGGGACAGGGGTAGCCTACGAGCAGTACTTC.

V is TRBV24-1 and J is TRBJ2-7, with TRBD2 as a possible D gene (6 bases). Trimming took off 5 bases at V and 7 bases at J, with 11 bases between the two ends. This CDR3 comprises 12 residues. Germline-derived CDR1 and CDR2 are KGHDR and SFDVKD. Written as DNA, the CDR3 is TGTGCCACCAGTGGAGGGGCGGGAGAGCAGTACTTC. It is translated as CATSGGAGEQYF.